The 30 T cell receptor beta chains presented below share a single source sample, sequenced in a study of blood T cell repertoires in COVID-19. The table came from immunoSEQ multiplex PCR; TCRdb's copy has only in-frame clones and leaves some out. The data contain around 250,000 clones, approximately 88% of them singletons. The source material was PBMCs or T cells enriched from blood (not recorded which). Source of these receptors: a woman aged 40 to 50 who had been exposed to COVID-19.

The chain links TRBV28 to TRBJ1-1, with D unclear. V was clipped by 3 bases and J by 4 bases, with 15 bases between them. The CDR3 runs 15 residues. Germline-derived CDR1 and CDR2 are MDHEN and SYDVKM. CDR3 residues: CASSLHYGRGTEAFF. The CDR3 region has the DNA TGTGCCAGCAGTTTGCACTACGGACGGGGCACTGAAGCTTTCTTT.

The chain employs TRBV6-2 or TRBV6-3 and TRBJ2-7, with D possibly matching TRBD1 (5 bases). Germline V gene lookup returns CDR1 MNHEY and CDR2 SVGEGT. The CDR3 loop spans 17 amino acids. The ends were cut back, 6 bases at V and 2 bases at J, with 23 bases in the middle. This CDR3 reads CASSQRLPQESPYEQYV. The CDR3 DNA follows: TGTGCCAGCAGCCAAAGACTCCCACAGGAGAGTCCCTACGAGCAGTACGTC.

The chain is built from TRBV24-1 and TRBJ1-2, with TRBD1 as a possible D gene (5 bases). The CDR3 loop spans 16 amino acids. The V gene lost 3 bases and the J gene lost 0 bases, with 13 bases spanning the gap. Germline loops: CDR1 KGHDR, CDR2 SFDVKD. The DNA of the CDR3 is TGTGCCACCAGTGATAGCTCGGCAGGGACTAACTATGGCTACACCTTC. As protein: CATSDSSAGTNYGYTF.

The chain is built from TRBV19 and TRBJ2-5; tentative D call: TRBD1 (6 bases). The germline V and J ends were trimmed by 4 bases and 2 bases, with 14 bases remaining between them. CDR3 size: 15 residues. The germline V gene has CDR1 LNHDA and CDR2 SQIVND (reference sequence). CDR3 amino acids: CASSTGQFFQETQYF. The CDR3, as DNA: TGTGCCAGTAGTACCGGACAGTTCTTTCAAGAGACCCAGTACTTC.

This chain links TRBV6-1 with TRBJ1-2, with 10 bases that match TRBD1. V gave up 5 bases and J gave up 8 bases; unmatched junction bases: 11. CDR1 is MNHNS, CDR2 SASEGT, per germline. The CDR3 has 15 residues. CDR3 sequence: CASSQPDRGRWGYTF. The DNA for the CDR3 is TGTGCCAGCAGTCAGCCAGACAGGGGGCGGTGGGGCTACACCTTC.

The chain is built from TRBV4-3 and TRBJ2-1; possibly TRBD2 for D (6 bases). Deletions cut 0 bases from V and 5 bases from J, with 20 bases between. The CDR3 length is 18 residues. CDR1 and CDR2 (germline): LGHNA, YSLEER. Here the CDR3 reads CASSQDFGLAVDDNEQFF. For the CDR3, the DNA is TGCGCCAGCAGCCAAGATTTCGGATTAGCGGTCGATGACAATGAGCAGTTCTTC.

V and J are TRBV7-2 and TRBJ1-4, with D unclear. From germline, CDR1 is SGHTA and CDR2 FQGNSA. The germline V and J ends were trimmed by 4 bases and 8 bases, with 11 bases remaining between them. This CDR3 is built from 13 residues. CDR3 region: CASSSVTVEKLFF. CDR3 nucleotide sequence: TGTGCCAGCAGCTCCGTTACAGTCGAAAAACTGTTTTTT.

This chain links TRBV3-1 (or the pseudogene TRBV3-2) with TRBJ1-5; D gene uncertain. The CDR3 has 15 amino acids. Germline V gives CDR1 LGHDT, CDR2 YNNKEL (reference sequence). The V end was cut by 1 base, the J end by 3 bases, with 10 bases between. The CDR3 loop is CASSQGSKSNQPQHF. CDR3 nucleotides: TGTGCCAGCAGCCAAGGTAGTAAATCCAATCAGCCCCAGCATTTT.

The rearrangement links TRBV28 to TRBJ1-2, with D unclear. Trimming pared 4 bases from V and 1 base from J, leaving 10 bases between. Germline V CDR1 and CDR2: MDHEN, SYDVKM. The CDR3 loop spans 14 amino acids. The CDR3 DNA reads as TGTGCCAGCAGTTGGAGAGCCCTTAACTATGGCTACACCTTC. Residues: CASSWRALNYGYTF.

The chain uses TRBV19 and TRBJ1-5; TRBD1 matches at 9 bases. The germline CDR1 and CDR2 sequences are LNHDA and SQIVND (reference sequence). There are 15 residues in the CDR3. The V and J ends lost 7 bases and 1 base, in that order; junction bases with no gene match: 5. The CDR3 loop is CASKTGGWSNQPQHF. DNA for the CDR3: TGTGCCAGTAAAACAGGGGGCTGGAGCAATCAGCCCCAGCATTTT.

The CDR3 nucleotides are TGTGCCACTAGCGGGGGCGTGAATGAGCAGTTCTTC. Translating it yields CATSGGVNEQFF. The rearrangement joins TRBV6-5 to TRBJ2-1, with 10 bases identical to TRBD2. CDR3 length equals 12 residues. Trimming cost V 10 bases and J 7 bases; bases outside gene matches: 4. Germline assignment: CDR1 MNHEY and CDR2 SVGAGI.

The V call is TRBV7-8, the J call TRBJ1-5; D gene uncertain. The germline gives CDR1 SGHVS, CDR2 FQNEAQ. V lost 5 bases and J lost 3, with 14 bases in between. There are 15 residues in the CDR3. CDR3: CASSPWARDNQPQHF. The CDR3 nucleotides read TGTGCCAGCAGCCCCTGGGCCAGAGACAATCAGCCCCAGCATTTT.

V usage is TRBV9 and J usage is TRBJ2-5, with 15 bases that match TRBD2. Per germline, CDR1 SGDLS and CDR2 YYNGEE. This CDR3 has 20 amino acids. V shed 5 bases, J shed 0 bases, and the junction held 14 bases outside the gene matches. Written as DNA, the CDR3 is TGTGCCAGCAGTCATACAGCCGGGACTAGCGGGAGGACGTACCAAGAGACCCAGTACTTC. It yields the protein CASSHTAGTSGRTYQETQYF.

V usage is TRBV11-3 and J usage is TRBJ2-3, with D tentatively TRBD1 (6 bases). The CDR3 runs to 14 residues. Germline CDR1 and CDR2: SGHNT and YENEEA. V was pared by 4 bases and J by 6 bases, with 14 bases between. CDR3 bases: TGTGCCAGCAGCTCCCGGGACAAGGGGGATACGCAGTATTTT. This encodes CASSSRDKGDTQYF.

This clone occurred a few times. The V call is TRBV19, the J call TRBJ1-5; D unclear. The CDR3 contains 13 residues. Germline V gene lookup returns CDR1 LNHDA and CDR2 SQIVND (reference sequence). V was pared by 3 bases and J by 3 bases, with 6 bases between. The CDR3 DNA sequence: TGTGCCAGTAGTATCCAGTTCAATCAGCCCCAGCATTTT. Residues: CASSIQFNQPQHF.

The chain couples TRBV7-9 to TRBJ2-5; 7 bases match TRBD1. This CDR3 has 16 amino acids. In germline, CDR1 is SEHNR, CDR2 FQNEAQ (reference sequence). V shed 5 bases, J shed 7 bases, and the junction held 16 bases outside the gene matches. The CDR3 reads CASSKRDSDLGGTQYF. The CDR3 region has the DNA TGTGCCAGCAGCAAACGGGACAGCGACCTTGGGGGGACCCAGTACTTC.

The chain combines TRBV6-5 with TRBJ1-2, with D maybe TRBD1 (6 bases). CDR1 MNHEY and CDR2 SVGAGI come from the germline V gene. The CDR3 sequence is 12 residues long. The V and J ends lost 6 bases and 5 bases respectively, with 10 bases between them. In DNA, the CDR3 is TGTGCCAGCAGACAGGGTTTTTATGGCTACACCTTC. It yields the protein CASRQGFYGYTF.

The gene calls are TRBV2 and TRBJ2-7, with no clear D. There are 11 residues in the CDR3. Looked up from germline, CDR1 is SNHLY and CDR2 is FYNNEI. Trimming removed 7 bases at V and 7 bases at J, with 11 bases between. CDR3 DNA sequence: TGTGCCAGCACAGATACGGGTGAGCAGTACTTC. This encodes CASTDTGEQYF. Drawing the rest from reference TRBV2 and TRBJ2-7, the complete variable domain is EPEVTQTPSHQVTQMGQEVILRCVPISNHLYFYWYRQILGQKVEFLVSFYNNEISEKSEIFDDQFSVERPDGSNFTLKIRSTKLEDSAMYFCASTDTGEQYFGPGTRLTVT.

The chain uses TRBV2 and TRBJ1-2; 7 nucleotides line up with TRBD1. Germline V CDR1 and CDR2: SNHLY, FYNNEI. The V and J ends lost 3 bases and 5 bases, in that order; junction bases with no gene match: 15. There are 17 residues in the CDR3. The CDR3 DNA reads TGTGCCAGCAGTGACCTAGCTTGGGACAGCGGGGGATATGGCTACACCTTC. It codes for CASSDLAWDSGGYGYTF.

The chain links TRBV3-1 (or the pseudogene TRBV3-2) to TRBJ2-2; D unresolved. The CDR3 is 12 residues long. Trimming stripped 2 bases from V and 4 bases from J, with 2 bases between. Germline assignment: CDR1 LGHDT and CDR2 YNNKEL (reference sequence). The DNA of the CDR3 is TGTGCCAGCAGCCAACGCACCGGGGAGCTGTTTTTT. Translation: CASSQRTGELFF.

This rearrangement joins TRBV6-2 or TRBV6-3 to TRBJ1-2, with a possible D match to TRBD1 (5 bases). The CDR3 has 12 amino acids. The V end lost 4 bases, the J end lost 4 bases, and 7 bases lay between the germline ends. In germline, CDR1 is MNHEY, CDR2 SVGEGT. The CDR3 bases are TGTGCCAGCAGTTTCGGGGGCTATGGCTACACCTTC. This encodes CASSFGGYGYTF.

The rearrangement joins TRBV19 to TRBJ2-1, with 9 bases lining up with TRBD2. CDR1 and CDR2 from the germline V gene are LNHDA and SQIVND (reference sequence). The junction had 6 bases not matched to a gene; V was cut back by 3 bases and J by 6 bases. The CDR3 runs 15 residues. The CDR3 DNA follows: TGTGCCAGTAGTATGCGGGGGGGCCTGGGCAATGAGCAGTTCTTC. Protein: CASSMRGGLGNEQFF.

The chain links TRBV11-2 to TRBJ2-6, with D perhaps TRBD1 (6 bases). The CDR3 is made up of 15 amino acids. CDR1 and CDR2 (germline): SGHAT, FQNNGV. Trimming took off 7 bases at V and 2 bases at J, with 12 bases between the two ends. The CDR3: CASTLGAAGANVLTF. The CDR3 bases are TGTGCCAGCACCTTGGGGGCGGCTGGGGCCAACGTCCTGACTTTC.

The rearrangement joins TRBV25-1 to TRBJ1-5; unclear D gene. CDR1 and CDR2 from the germline V gene are MGHDK and SYGVNS. Trimming cost V 5 bases and J 7 bases, with 15 bases left between them. This CDR3 spans 14 amino acids. CDR3 sequence: CASSPSGDGQPQHF. For the CDR3, the DNA is TGTGCCAGCAGTCCTTCCGGGGATGGCCAGCCCCAGCATTTT.

The chain is built from TRBV29-1 and TRBJ2-7; D remains unclear. The CDR3 has 14 residues. Germline CDR1 SQVTM, CDR2 ANQGSEA. Trimming pared 3 bases from V and 3 bases from J, leaving 15 bases between. The chain's CDR3 is CSVESGRTGYEQYF. The CDR3, as DNA: TGCAGCGTTGAGAGTGGGCGAACTGGCTACGAGCAGTACTTC.

V is TRBV28 and J is TRBJ2-7; 12 bases are shared with TRBD1. V was pared by 6 bases and J by 7 bases, with 10 bases of the junction left unmatched. The CDR3 covers 15 residues. Looked up from germline, CDR1 is MDHEN and CDR2 is SYDVKM. This CDR3 reads CASSRPGQGAGEQYV. The CDR3 DNA follows: TGTGCCAGCAGCCGTCCGGGACAGGGGGCGGGGGAGCAGTACGTC.

The rearrangement links TRBV28 to TRBJ2-2, with D perhaps TRBD1 (6 bases). Trimming took 4 bases from V and 3 from J, leaving 9 bases between them. Germline CDR1 and CDR2: MDHEN and SYDVKM. This CDR3 is built from 14 residues. CDR3 sequence reads: CASSWQGYTGELFF. CDR3 sequence (DNA): TGTGCCAGCAGTTGGCAGGGGTACACCGGGGAGCTGTTTTTT.

Notes on this clone: Other DNA variants within this sample encode the same CDR3. The gene calls are TRBV11-3 and TRBJ1-1, with D possibly TRBD1 on 5 matching bases. With 5 bases removed from V and 1 base from J, the gap between germline ends came to 8 bases. This CDR3 is built from 13 residues. Germline V gene lookup returns CDR1 SGHNT and CDR2 YENEEA. CDR3 in DNA: TGTGCCAGCAGCCAGGGCACGAACACTGAAGCTTTCTTT. It encodes CASSQGTNTEAFF.

V is TRBV5-4 and J is TRBJ1-2; no firm D call. Germline V gene sequence: CDR1 SGHNT, CDR2 YYREEE (reference sequence). V was cut by 4 bases and J by 8 bases, with 9 bases left in between. The CDR3 spans 11 residues. The CDR3 sequence: CASSPGFGYTF. CDR3 sequence (DNA): TGTGCCAGCAGCCCCGGTTTCGGCTACACCTTC.

This chain links TRBV5-4 with TRBJ1-6; TRBD1 is a possible D gene (6 bases). The V end lost 4 bases, the J end lost 0 bases, and 14 bases lay between the germline ends. The CDR3 has 17 residues. Germline values: CDR1 SGHNT, CDR2 YYREEE (reference sequence). The CDR3 DNA sequence: TGTGCCAGCAGCCAGAGGGGGGGCTTCTCCTATAATTCACCCCTCCACTTT. Translation gives CASSQRGGFSYNSPLHF.